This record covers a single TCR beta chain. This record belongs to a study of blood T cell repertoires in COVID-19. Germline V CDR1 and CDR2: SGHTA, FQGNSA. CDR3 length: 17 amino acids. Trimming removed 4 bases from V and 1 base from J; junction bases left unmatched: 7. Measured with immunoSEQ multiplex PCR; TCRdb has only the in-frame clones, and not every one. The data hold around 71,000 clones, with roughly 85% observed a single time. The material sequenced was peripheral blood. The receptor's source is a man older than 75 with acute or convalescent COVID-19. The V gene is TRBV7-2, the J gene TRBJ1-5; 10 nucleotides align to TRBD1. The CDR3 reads CASSYPTGGGSNQPQHF. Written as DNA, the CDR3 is TGTGCCAGCAGCTATCCGACAGGGGGCGGGAGCAATCAGCCCCAGCATTTT.